The clone carrying this T cell receptor (beta chain) has a handful of counts. No antigen is known for it. This could be a read error, since a much larger clone is one nucleotide away. MiXCR, run by TCRdb on the multiplex PCR reads, gives a single entry per CDR3 protein. There are 50,000 to 85,000 distinct CDR3 sequences in the sample; roughly 44% occur only once, and about 8% lies in the top ten. The CDR3 is 19 amino acids. Deletions cut 5 bases from V and 5 bases from J, with 28 bases between. CDR1 is SGHVS, CDR2 FQNEAQ, per germline. The entry originates in a study of breast tumors, draining lymph nodes, adjacent tissues. Study-wide findings and caveats: Most tumor T cells seemingly derive from lymph node, then expand in tumor. The lymph node origin of tumor T cells was framed as consistent with a hypothesis, not demonstrated. Luminal-like breast cancer showed significantly higher tumor–nontumor repertoire similarity than basal-like. Tumor repertoires ranked between lymph nodes and nontumor tissue in diversity, with V and J gene preferences.

J is TRBJ2-1 and V is TRBV7-8; D gene uncertain. The receptor's source is a female donor with breast cancer. Some clones in this sample may be carry-over from other donors' samples. Specimen: breast tumor tissue. The CDR3 here is CASSPMGVYVVSGHNEQFF. The CDR3 nucleotides are TGTGCCAGCAGCCCGATGGGCGTGTACGTGGTTTCGGGTCACAATGAGCAGTTCTTC.